These T cell receptor beta chains were read from a single sample in a study of vaccination effects on CD4 cells after COVID-19. Sequenced by immunoSEQ multiplex PCR; TCRdb stores in-frame clones only, minus some. The table includes roughly 20,000 clones, over 60% detected once. No antigen has been identified for these receptors. Sequencing was performed on CD4+ T cells from PBMCs cultured with HCoV-NL63 spike peptides, taken before COVID-19 vaccination. The receptors shown here come from a human donor who received a COVID-19 vaccine. Each CDR3 is given with its conserved first and last residue. The order of the fields is clone size, J gene, V gene, D gene, CDR3 DNA, CDR3 protein. A D gene is named only where the DNA matches it firmly. Size is omitted from some rows. Given values are once, few, many or a class for expanded clones.

size: -
J: TRBJ2-5
V: TRBV13
D: TRBD2
DNA: TGTGCCAGCAGCTTAGGAGGACTAGCGGAAGAGACCCAGTACTTC
CDR3: CASSLGGLAEETQYF

size: -
J: TRBJ2-4
V: TRBV10-3
D: -
DNA: TGTGCCATCAGTGACGGGCTAGCCAAAAACATTCAGTACTTC
CDR3: CAISDGLAKNIQYF

size: -
J: TRBJ2-1
V: TRBV11-2
D: -
DNA: TGTGCCAGCAGCTTAGGCGGTTACAATGAGCAGTTCTTC
CDR3: CASSLGGYNEQFF

size: medium-sized
J: TRBJ2-5
V: TRBV5-1
D: TRBD2
DNA: TGCGCCAGCAGCTTGAATAGCGGGAACATGCAAGAGACCCAGTACTTC
CDR3: CASSLNSGNMQETQYF

size: -
J: TRBJ1-6
V: TRBV6-5
D: TRBD1
DNA: TGTGCCAGCAGTTACACCTCAGGGGGAACTTCCCCCGGGGACTTT
CDR3: CASSYTSGGTSPGDF

size: -
J: TRBJ2-3
V: TRBV5-4
D: TRBD1
DNA: TGTGCCAGCAGCCGGCTGGACAGGGGATTCACAGATACGCAGTATTTT
CDR3: CASSRLDRGFTDTQYF

size: -
J: TRBJ1-1
V: TRBV28
D: -
DNA: TGTGCCAGCAGAGTACCGGGAAAATCGGACACTGAAGCTTTCTTT
CDR3: CASRVPGKSDTEAFF

size: -
J: TRBJ1-5
V: TRBV19
D: TRBD1
DNA: TGTGCCAGTCGTGTGGGGGACAGGGTTCATCAGCCCCAGCATTTT
CDR3: CASRVGDRVHQPQHF

size: -
J: TRBJ2-1
V: TRBV6-4
D: TRBD2
DNA: TGTGCCAGCAGTGGGACTAGCGGGAGGGGGTCCTACAATGAGCAGTTCTTC
CDR3: CASSGTSGRGSYNEQFF

size: -
J: TRBJ1-4
V: TRBV28
D: TRBD1
DNA: TGTGCCAGCAGAGGGACAGACGCAACTAATGAAAAACTGTTTTTT
CDR3: CASRGTDATNEKLFF

size: -
J: TRBJ1-4
V: TRBV6-4
D: -
DNA: TGTGCCAGCAGTGACAGGGGGACTAATGAAAAACTGTTTTTT
CDR3: CASSDRGTNEKLFF